Each of the 20 T cell receptor beta chains below was sequenced from the same sample in a study of blood T cell repertoires in COVID-19. TCRdb's table, derived via immunoSEQ multiplex PCR, lists solely in-frame clones and lacks some. The sample yields 250,000 to 350,000 clones, approximately 84% seen once. The sample consisted of peripheral blood. The receptors stem from a human donor with COVID-19, enrolled during active disease. The donor label of this sample is uncertain.

The chain uses TRBV7-2 and TRBJ2-1; 7 positions match TRBD2. Germline CDR1 reads SGHTA; CDR2 reads FQGNSA. The CDR3 has 15 residues. Trimming cost V 1 base and J 10 bases; bases outside gene matches: 10. The chain's CDR3 is CASSLGTGGSREQFF. The CDR3 coding sequence is TGTGCCAGCAGCTTAGGGACGGGAGGAAGCAGGGAGCAGTTCTTC.

This chain connects TRBV6-1 to TRBJ2-2; D ambiguous. CDR1 and CDR2 from the germline V gene are MNHNS and SASEGT. V was cut by 3 bases and J by 1 base, with 6 bases left in between. This CDR3 is built from 14 residues. DNA for the CDR3: TGTGCCAGCAGTGACGGTAGGAACACCGGGGAGCTGTTTTTT. It specifies CASSDGRNTGELFF.

This clone appeared a single time. J is TRBJ1-2 and V is TRBV28; D unresolved. V dropped 2 bases and J dropped 5 bases, with 12 bases sitting between them. Germline CDR1 MDHEN, CDR2 SYDVKM. The CDR3 runs to 14 residues. CDR3 residues: CASSLGYARYGYTF. The CDR3 DNA is TGTGCCAGCAGTTTAGGGTATGCGCGGTATGGCTACACCTTC.

V usage is TRBV30 and J usage is TRBJ1-4, with 10 bases lining up with TRBD1. The V gene's germline CDR1 is GTSNPN and CDR2 SVGIG (reference sequence). The junction had 7 bases not matched to a gene; V was cut back by 4 bases and J by 8 bases. The CDR3 spans 14 residues. CDR3 amino acids: CAWTYGQGGEKLFF. The CDR3 DNA sequence: TGTGCCTGGACATACGGACAGGGGGGAGAAAAACTGTTTTTT.

V and J are TRBV6-2 or TRBV6-3 and TRBJ2-7; 9 nucleotides agree with TRBD1. Germline lookup yields CDR1 MNHEY and CDR2 SVGEGT. Trimming cost V 2 bases and J 6 bases; bases outside gene matches: 2. The CDR3 extends over 13 amino acids. This chain's CDR3 is CASSYGTGLEQYF. As DNA, the CDR3 is TGTGCCAGCAGTTACGGGACAGGGCTCGAGCAGTACTTC.

CDR3 DNA: TGTGCCAGCTCACCGCAACGACAGGGTCAAGCCTACGAGCAGTACTTC. Its translation: CASSPQRQGQAYEQYF. This rearrangement joins TRBV18 to TRBJ2-7; 7 bases map to TRBD1. The CDR3 sequence is 16 residues long. Germline CDR1 and CDR2: KGHSH and LQKENI. The V segment lost 3 bases and the J segment 2 bases; nucleotides outside the gene matches: 10.

The chain joins TRBV5-8 to TRBJ1-4, with TRBD1 matching over 7 bases. The V gene end was trimmed by 4 bases and the J gene end by 8 bases; junction bases not matched to a gene: 11. The CDR3 extends over 15 amino acids. Germline V lookup: CDR1 SGHTS, CDR2 YDEGEE. CDR3 sequence: CASSGITGVYEKLFF. The CDR3 bases are TGTGCCAGCAGCGGGATAACAGGGGTCTACGAAAAACTGTTTTTT.

The J gene is TRBJ2-7, the V gene TRBV18; 11 nucleotides line up with TRBD2. CDR3 size: 16 residues. V shed 2 bases and J 4 bases; nucleotides not matched to a gene: 7. The germline gives CDR1 KGHSH, CDR2 LQKENI. The CDR3, as DNA: TGTGCCAGCTCACCAGGTGGGACTAGCGGAGTTTACGAGCAGTACTTC. It specifies CASSPGGTSGVYEQYF. Full variable domain (missing parts from reference TRBV18 and TRBJ2-7): NAGVMQNPRHLVRRRGQEARLRCSPMKGHSHVYWYRQLPEEGLKFMVYLQKENIIDESGMPKERFSAEFPKEGPSILRIQQVVRGDSAAYFCASSPGGTSGVYEQYFGPGTRLTVT.

The J gene is TRBJ1-6, the V gene TRBV9; D is unresolved. There are 15 residues in the CDR3. Germline V gene data show CDR1 as SGDLS and CDR2 as YYNGEE. V dropped 2 bases and J dropped 7 bases, with 13 bases sitting between them. CDR3 loop: CASSVSGRENSPLHF. The CDR3, as DNA: TGTGCCAGCAGCGTGTCCGGACGGGAGAATTCACCCCTCCACTTT.

The chain has TRBV12-3 or TRBV12-4 and TRBJ1-1; 8 bases map to TRBD1. CDR3 length: 13 residues. J lost 9 bases, V lost 5 bases, and 8 bases had no gene match. CDR3 sequence (DNA): TGTGCCAGCAGTGCCGACAGGGGACAAAAAGCTTTCTTT. It yields the protein CASSADRGQKAFF.

The chain has TRBV11-3 and TRBJ2-2, with 9 bases fitting TRBD1. After removal of 4 bases from V and 4 bases from J, the junction contained 4 bases not matched to a gene. Germline V CDR1 and CDR2: SGHNT, YENEEA. The CDR3 consists of 15 residues. For the CDR3, the DNA is TGTGCCAGCAGCTCCGGGACAGGGTTCACCGGGGAGCTGTTTTTT. This gives the protein CASSSGTGFTGELFF.

The V call is TRBV19, the J call TRBJ2-1; 10 nucleotides align to TRBD2. The CDR3 totals 16 residues. Germline values: CDR1 LNHDA, CDR2 SQIVND (reference sequence). J was trimmed by 5 bases and V by 4 bases; bases with no gene match: 8. DNA for the CDR3: TGTGCCAGTAGTAGACAACTAGCGGGATGGGACAATGAGCAGTTCTTC. Its translation is CASSRQLAGWDNEQFF.

The V and J genes are TRBV11-3 and TRBJ2-2; D perhaps matches TRBD2 (6 bases). Trimming took 9 bases from V and 0 from J, leaving 14 bases between them. The V gene's germline CDR1 is SGHNT and CDR2 YENEEA. The CDR3 is made up of 15 amino acids. CDR3 coding DNA: TGTGCCAGTGAACCGGGGGTTTCGAACACCGGGGAGCTGTTTTTT. This codes for CASEPGVSNTGELFF.

This clone was detected once. CDR3 residues: CASSPPEGMNSPLHF. The CDR3 DNA follows: TGTGCCAGCTCACCACCGGAGGGGATGAATTCACCCCTCCACTTT. The chain combines TRBV18 with TRBJ1-6; D perhaps matches TRBD1 (5 bases). CDR1 and CDR2 (germline): KGHSH, LQKENI. The V end lost 0 bases, the J end lost 7 bases, and 10 bases lay between the germline ends. This CDR3 has 15 residues.

The rearrangement links TRBV28 to TRBJ1-4; 10 bases line up with TRBD1. Trimming cost V 3 bases and J 1 base; bases outside gene matches: 8. From germline, CDR1 is MDHEN and CDR2 SYDVKM. The CDR3 covers 18 residues. The CDR3 nucleotides are TGTGCCAGCAGTTTTGACAGGGGGCGATTTGGAACTAATGAAAAACTGTTTTTT. It codes for CASSFDRGRFGTNEKLFF. The full variable domain, completed using reference TRBV28 and TRBJ1-4, is DVKVTQSSRYLVKRTGEKVFLECVQDMDHENMFWYRQDPGLGLRLIYFSYDVKMKEKGDIPEGYSVSREKKERFSLILESASTNQTSMYLCASSFDRGRFGTNEKLFFGSGTQLSVL.

Notes on this clone: One junction end disagrees with the germline gene, perhaps due to a read error. V usage is TRBV20-1 and J usage is TRBJ1-1, with a tentative D call TRBD1 (5 bases). Germline assignment: CDR1 DFQATT and CDR2 SNEGSKA (reference sequence). The CDR3 has 11 residues. This chain's CDR3 is CSARDRTRSPF. CDR3 nucleotide sequence: TGCAGTGCTAGAGACCGGACACGAAGTCCCTTT.

CDR3 residues: CASSLGVSGSTQYF. The CDR3 nucleotides read TGCGCCAGCAGTCTCGGGGTGAGCGGTAGTACGCAGTATTTT. The chain is built from TRBV23-1 and TRBJ2-3; tentative D call: TRBD2 (5 bases). TRBV23-1 is given ORF status, its function remaining uncertain. This CDR3 contains 14 residues. The V gene lost 4 bases and the J gene lost 8 bases, with 16 bases spanning the gap.

As for this clone: Different DNA sequences within this sample yield the same CDR3. This chain connects TRBV28 to TRBJ1-3; TRBD1 might be the D (5 bases). The V end lost 6 bases, the J end lost 0 bases, and 9 bases lay between the germline ends. Germline V gives CDR1 MDHEN, CDR2 SYDVKM. The CDR3 length is 14 residues. DNA for the CDR3: TGTGCCAGCAGGCCGCAGGGCTCTGGAAACACCATATATTTT. Its translation: CASRPQGSGNTIYF.

This sequence joins TRBV28 and TRBJ1-2; tentative D call: TRBD1 (6 bases). CDR3 length: 13 residues. CDR1 is MDHEN and CDR2 is SYDVKM in the germline V gene. V shed 2 bases and J shed 4 bases, with 8 bases lying between them. The CDR3 region has the DNA TGTGCCAGCAGTTTAACAGGGACCTATGGCTACACCTTC. Amino acids: CASSLTGTYGYTF.

The V call is TRBV2, the J call TRBJ1-5; 10 bases align to TRBD1. V lost 7 bases, J lost 0 bases, and 15 bases stayed unmatched. The CDR3 has 19 residues. CDR1 is SNHLY, CDR2 FYNNEI, per germline. CDR3: CASTGPRDRGGNSNQPQHF. CDR3 in DNA: TGTGCCAGCACCGGCCCCCGGGACAGGGGTGGAAATAGCAATCAGCCCCAGCATTTT.